This entry lists 11 T cell receptor beta chains sequenced from one sample in a study of T cells in Graves' hyperthyroidism and ophthalmopathy. RNA transcripts served as the template for amplifying TCR beta CDR3 regions. The HTBI set primed first-round TCR CDR3 RT-PCR. Using its own MiXCR run on the multiplex PCR reads, TCRdb lists one record per CDR3 protein. The data contain 500,000 to 550,000 distinct CDR3 sequences, less than 25% of them seen just once; the ten biggest clones take up approximately 25%. The sequenced sample was blood. The receptor set was obtained from a man younger than 35 with Graves' hyperthyroidism.

In its sample, this clonotype was seen many times. The J gene is TRBJ1-5, the V gene TRBV30, with D unclear. Trimming pared 3 bases from V and 3 bases from J, leaving 9 bases between. Per germline, CDR1 GTSNPN and CDR2 SVGIG (reference sequence). The CDR3 totals 13 residues. CDR3 region: CAWSPGPNQPQHF. CDR3 in DNA: TGTGCCTGGAGCCCGGGCCCCAATCAGCCCCAGCATTTT.

This clonotype has at least ten counts. V and J are TRBV20-1 and TRBJ1-2; TRBD1 matches at 7 bases. Trimming took 4 bases from V and 4 from J; bases not matched to a gene: 6. Germline CDR1 reads DFQATT; CDR2 reads SNEGSKA (reference sequence). The CDR3 has 13 amino acids. The CDR3 nucleotides read TGCAGTGCTACCGGGACAGTGGGCTATGGCTACACCTTC. This encodes CSATGTVGYGYTF.

Many counts were recorded for this clonotype. The chain couples TRBV7-8 to TRBJ2-7, with a tentative D call TRBD2 (5 bases). The V gene's germline CDR1 is SGHVS and CDR2 FQNEAQ. The CDR3 contains 14 residues. V was clipped by 5 bases and J by 0 bases, with 11 bases between them. The CDR3 DNA follows: TGTGCCAGCAGCCTCTCGAGGGTCTCCTACGAGCAGTACTTC. The encoded protein is CASSLSRVSYEQYF.

This clonotype was counted ten times or more. The rearrangement links TRBV28 to TRBJ2-5, with D maybe TRBD2 (7 bases). The CDR3 spans 15 residues. V was cut by 6 bases and J by 5 bases, with 19 bases left in between. Germline CDR1 is MDHEN and CDR2 is SYDVKM. This CDR3 reads CASRRPGGGGETQYF. The CDR3 DNA sequence: TGTGCCAGCAGGAGACCAGGAGGGGGGGGGGAGACCCAGTACTTC. Looking up the rest from reference TRBV28 and TRBJ2-5 gives the full variable domain: DVKVTQSSRYLVKRTGEKVFLECVQDMDHENMFWYRQDPGLGLRLIYFSYDVKMKEKGDIPEGYSVSREKKERFSLILESASTNQTSMYLCASRRPGGGGETQYFGPGTRLLVL.

The rearrangement links TRBV9 to TRBJ2-1, with D perhaps TRBD2 (6 bases). Per germline, CDR1 SGDLS and CDR2 YYNGEE. The V end lost 7 bases, the J end lost 5 bases, and 16 bases lay between the germline ends. The CDR3 consists of 14 residues. The CDR3 DNA sequence: TGTGCCAGCGCTAGAGTGGGGGGAGACAATGAGCAGTTCTTC. Residues: CASARVGGDNEQFF.

This clonotype was detected ten times or more. CDR3 residues: CASSVTGQLNTEAFF. The CDR3 coding sequence is TGTGCCAGCAGCGTTACTGGACAGTTGAACACTGAAGCTTTCTTT. The genes are TRBV9 and TRBJ1-1; D is perhaps TRBD1 (6 bases). The CDR3 extends over 15 amino acids. Deletions cut 2 bases from V and 0 bases from J, with 11 bases between. Germline CDR1 and CDR2: SGDLS and YYNGEE.

This clonotype was detected ten times or more. The CDR3 here is CAWSQDRGPGNTIYF. For the CDR3, the DNA is TGTGCCTGGAGTCAGGACAGGGGTCCTGGAAACACCATATATTTT. The chain combines TRBV30 with TRBJ1-3, with 9 positions matching TRBD1. This CDR3 has 15 amino acids. Trimming took 2 bases from V and 2 from J; bases not matched to a gene: 4. In germline, CDR1 is GTSNPN, CDR2 SVGIG (reference sequence).

This clonotype has a count of ten or more. The V gene is TRBV28, the J gene TRBJ2-7, with TRBD1 as a possible D gene (5 bases). This CDR3 contains 20 residues. V was pared by 3 bases and J by 5 bases, with 32 bases between. In germline, CDR1 is MDHEN, CDR2 SYDVKM. As DNA, the CDR3 is TGTGCCAGCAGTTTGAGATGGATTCTTAAGGATGTCAGGGTAAGAAACGAGCAGTACTTC. Its protein product is CASSLRWILKDVRVRNEQYF.

This clonotype appeared many times. CDR3 coding DNA: TGTGCCAGCAGTTTTCCCGGGACGGGAGGCTACACCTTC. Residues: CASSFPGTGGYTF. The genes are TRBV12-3 or TRBV12-4 and TRBJ1-2, with D perhaps matching TRBD1 (5 bases). The CDR3 contains 13 residues. The V gene lost 3 bases and the J gene lost 8 bases, with 13 bases spanning the gap.

This clonotype has a count of ten or more. J is TRBJ2-4 and V is TRBV28; D ambiguous. Germline CDR1 and CDR2: MDHEN and SYDVKM. The length of the CDR3 is 13 residues. Trimming stripped 10 bases from V and 1 base from J, with 11 bases between. CDR3 protein: CATTPLAKNIQYF. CDR3 DNA: TGTGCCACGACACCCCTGGCCAAAAACATTCAGTACTTC.

The CDR3, as DNA: TGCAGTGCTAGAGTCCTAGGGAGGGATCAGCCCCAGCATTTT. It encodes CSARVLGRDQPQHF. The chain carries TRBV20-1 and TRBJ1-5; D is unresolved. CDR3 length: 14 amino acids. V was shortened by 1 base and J by 5 bases, with 12 bases between the two germline ends. Per germline, CDR1 DFQATT and CDR2 SNEGSKA (reference sequence).